These 6 T cell receptor beta chains share one sample of origin, sequenced in a study of T cell changes during pregnancy in multiple sclerosis. Profiled with immunoSEQ multiplex PCR; TCRdb holds only in-frame clones, not every one. The sample has about 60,000 clones; 90% are singletons. Sequencing used peripheral blood, obtained in the second trimester of pregnancy. The receptors shown here come from a female donor in good health, enrolled as a control in a pregnancy study.

The genes are TRBV4-2 and TRBJ1-2; TRBD1 agrees at 7 bases. The trim removed 0 bases at V and 8 bases at J, leaving 9 bases unmatched. CDR1 is LGHNA and CDR2 is YNFKEQ in the germline V gene. The CDR3 sequence is 15 residues long. CDR3 protein: CASSQDPGQVLGYTF. Here the CDR3 DNA reads TGTGCCAGCAGCCAAGATCCCGGACAGGTGCTGGGCTACACCTTC.

V is TRBV6-6 and J is TRBJ1-5, with 11 bases matching TRBD1. In germline, CDR1 is MNHNY, CDR2 SVGAGI (reference sequence). CDR3 size: 15 residues. V lost 6 bases and J lost 5; bases outside the gene matches: 6. DNA of the CDR3: TGTGCCAGCAGCTCCGGGACAGGGGGGTATCAGCCCCAGCATTTT. This gives the protein CASSSGTGGYQPQHF.

This clone was counted a single time. V and J are TRBV30 and TRBJ2-1; 11 nucleotides align to TRBD2. The CDR3 has 14 amino acids. The germline gives CDR1 GTSNPN, CDR2 SVGIG (reference sequence). With 7 bases clipped from V and 4 bases from J, the junction kept 6 bases outside the gene matches. The chain's CDR3 is CAFTGTSGYNEQFF. As DNA, the CDR3 is TGTGCCTTCACCGGGACTAGCGGATACAATGAGCAGTTCTTC. The whole variable domain, filled in from reference TRBV30 and TRBJ2-1, reads SQTIHQWPATLVQPVGSPLSLECTVEGTSNPNLYWYRQAAGRGLQLLFYSVGIGQISSEVPQNLSASRPQDRQFILSSKKLLLSDSGFYLCAFTGTSGYNEQFFGPGTRLTVL.

This clone was picked up one time. The rearrangement uses TRBV27 and TRBJ2-7, with D tentatively TRBD1 (6 bases). V was cut by 2 bases and J by 5 bases, with 13 bases left in between. CDR1 is MNHEY, CDR2 SMNVEV, per germline (reference sequence). The CDR3 has 14 residues. CDR3 DNA sequence: TGTGCCAGCAGTTTAGGGCAGGGGTTAAACGAGCAGTACTTC. Amino acids: CASSLGQGLNEQYF.

This clone has only a few counts. V usage is TRBV6-6 and J usage is TRBJ2-1, with TRBD1 matching over 10 bases. Losses at the gene ends were 0 bases for V and 16 bases for J; bases not matched to a gene: 6. This CDR3 region has 13 residues. Germline CDR1 reads MNHNY; CDR2 reads SVGAGI (reference sequence). The CDR3 is CASSYSGTGVRFF. The DNA of the CDR3 is TGTGCCAGCAGTTACTCTGGGACAGGGGTTCGATTCTTC.

V is TRBV6-1 and J is TRBJ2-7; D possibly corresponds to TRBD1 (6 bases). The CDR3 is made up of 15 amino acids. Trimming removed 7 bases from V and 5 bases from J, with 21 bases in between. Germline values: CDR1 MNHNS, CDR2 SASEGT. DNA for the CDR3: TGTGCCAGCACCGAGCCCCTGGCAGGGGCCAACGAGCAGTACTTC. Translating it yields CASTEPLAGANEQYF.